The subject of this entry is one T cell receptor (beta chain). Its specific antigen is unknown. No much larger clonotype is one base removed from it; base qualities were not supplied. This entry belongs to a study of T cell repertoires and HLA-DP antigens (dated 2018 in TCRdb). About the investigation overall: The study used an in vitro model of CD4+ T cell alloreactivity against allogeneic HLA-DP presented by transduced HeLa cells. One alloantigen differed from self by one peptide-binding groove amino acid, whereas the other differed by ten, modelling structurally similar versus dissimilar alloantigens. The three donors, two male and one female, ranged from the 18-to-29 to the 60-to-69 age band. Average DNA input was roughly 220 ng for sorted CD137+CD4+ samples, compared with about 1,100 ng for pre-culture CD4+ samples.

The CDR1 and CDR2 encoded by the germline V gene are SGHTA and FQGNSA. The CDR3 has 15 amino acids, counting the end cysteine and phenylalanine. Only CDR3 DNA remains: 45 bases, in frame from the first base. V is pruned by 1 base and J by 4 bases, leaving 3 bases of the junction without a gene match. Untouched CD4+ T cells were isolated from Ficoll-separated PBMC through negative selection with magnetic beads, and an average purity of almost 98% was reached. Untouched CD4+ T cells were isolated with magnetic beads from Ficoll-separated PBMC, and a purity of 95% to 98% was reached with negligible CD8+ contamination. Donors were three healthy blood donors whose buffy coats supplied peripheral blood mononuclear cells. All three donors were CMV seronegative. The DNeasy Blood & Tissue Kit was used for extraction of genomic DNA. For each subject, genomic DNA from sorted CD137+CD4+ cells and from pre-culture CD4+ baseline samples underwent TCRB sequencing.

TCRB CDR3 regions were amplified with the immunoSEQ multiplex PCR using forward primers for 54 TRBV segments and reverse primers for 13 TRBJ segments. For pre-culture CD4+ samples, sequencing was done at deep resolution with a target of 200,000 to 250,000 T cell genomes. Sequencing of the amplicons was done on an Illumina HiSeq System, giving 87 bp reads that spanned the CDR3. The paper's processing steps were these. PCR and sequencing errors in the reads were corrected, and alignment to IMGT reference sequences was used to define CDR3 regions. Synthetic template pools were used to estimate the numbers of templates and unique rearrangements. Clonality was computed by subtracting Pielou's evenness from 1. The Daley-Smith estimator was used to estimate richness. Morisita's index served as the measure of repertoire overlap. Clones present in cultured samples but not detected in the pre-culture repertoire of the same donor were defined as low-abundance clones. In TCRdb, the immuneACCESS table is reduced to in-frame sequences with V and J assigned. These tables do not hold every clone; where another copy was compared, an unresolved V gene accounts for under half, and the others remain unexplained. The D gene and trimming were derived from the DNA, and the V and J assignments and clone size from that table. A total of 65,000 to 90,000 clones appear in this sample, around 80% of them only once. The top ten clonotypes cover around 1.5% of the sample.

Overall study results and their limits: An average cumulative frequency of 36.3% against one allele and just over 50% against the other was found for clones undetected before culture. Separate analysis of naive and memory CD4+ repertoires was not performed. The study was limited by having just a few donors, by relying on a non-physiological HeLa antigen-presenting system, and by using total CD4+ cells as responders. Sorted CD137+ cells showed similar clonality against both alloantigens, at around 0.36, which was much higher than the roughly 0.04 seen in pre-culture samples.

The material sequenced was CD4+ T cells from PBMCs. The sequence was collected from a man in his 60s in good health and CMV-seronegative. In this chain, TRBV7-2 is recombined with TRBJ2-1; the junction holds 8 bases that match TRBD2. The sequenced DNA: TGTGCCAGCAGCTTAGTAGCGGGGAAGTACAATGAGCAGTTCTTC. This codes for CASSLVAGKYNEQFF.